A selection of T cell receptor beta chains follows, all from one sample in a study of T-cell memory formation after mild COVID-19. Using its own MiXCR run on the 5' RACE reads, TCRdb lists one record per CDR3 protein. Altogether around 250,000 distinct CDR3 sequences are present, 15% being singletons, with the ten largest covering approximately 2.1%. Sequencing was done on a sample of PBMCs or a T cell subset sorted from them (not recorded which). All receptors come from an adult woman who had mild COVID-19 (a few samples of this study predate the infection). Cell type and time point are not known. Each CDR3 is given with its conserved first and last residue. Each record gives: J gene, V gene, clone size, D gene, CDR3 protein, CDR3 DNA. A D gene is named only where the DNA matches it firmly. The listing skips clone size in some rows; elsewhere it reads once, few, many or a size class.

j_gene: TRBJ1-3; v_gene: TRBV24-1; abundance: -; d_gene: TRBD1; CDR3aa: CATSDSGDRPQHF; CDR3nt: TGTGCCACCAGTGATTCGGGGGACAGACCCCAACATTTT
j_gene: TRBJ1-2; v_gene: TRBV20-1; abundance: -; d_gene: TRBD1; CDR3aa: CSASNRGQGNYGYTF; CDR3nt: TGCAGTGCTAGTAATCGGGGACAGGGAAACTATGGCTACACCTTC
j_gene: TRBJ2-3; v_gene: TRBV29-1; abundance: few; d_gene: TRBD2; CDR3aa: CSVVGLAGAGGTDTQYF; CDR3nt: TGCAGCGTTGTTGGGCTAGCGGGGGCCGGGGGCACAGATACGCAGTATTTT
j_gene: TRBJ2-3; v_gene: TRBV20-1; abundance: -; d_gene: -; CDR3aa: CSASWGASTDTQYF; CDR3nt: TGCAGTGCTAGTTGGGGGGCTAGCACAGATACGCAGTATTTT
j_gene: TRBJ2-3; v_gene: TRBV12-3/TRBV12-4; abundance: few; d_gene: TRBD2; CDR3aa: CASSLAETSGRRLRADTQYF; CDR3nt: TGTGCCAGCAGTTTAGCCGAGACTAGCGGGAGGCGCTTGAGGGCAGATACGCAGTATTTT
j_gene: TRBJ2-7; v_gene: TRBV27; abundance: few; d_gene: -; CDR3aa: CASSPPAGPGYEQYF; CDR3nt: TGTGCCAGCAGTCCCCCTGCGGGGCCGGGCTACGAGCAGTACTTC
j_gene: TRBJ1-2; v_gene: TRBV5-1; abundance: few; d_gene: -; CDR3aa: CASSIDRDYGYTF; CDR3nt: TGCGCCAGCAGCATTGACCGGGACTATGGCTACACCTTC
j_gene: TRBJ2-1; v_gene: TRBV3-1; abundance: few; d_gene: TRBD1; CDR3aa: CASSPGTGGLNEQFF; CDR3nt: TGTGCCAGCAGCCCCGGGACAGGGGGCCTGAATGAGCAGTTCTTC
j_gene: TRBJ1-1; v_gene: TRBV7-2; abundance: -; d_gene: TRBD1; CDR3aa: CASSLESRDRAEAFF; CDR3nt: TGTGCCAGCAGCCTCGAGTCCCGGGACAGGGCTGAAGCTTTCTTT
j_gene: TRBJ2-3; v_gene: TRBV5-1; abundance: -; d_gene: TRBD1; CDR3aa: CASSRDSRTDTQYF; CDR3nt: TGCGCCAGCAGCCGGGACAGCCGCACAGATACGCAGTATTTT
j_gene: TRBJ2-7; v_gene: TRBV30; abundance: -; d_gene: -; CDR3aa: CAWSVGAEGHEQYF; CDR3nt: TGTGCCTGGAGTGTAGGGGCAGAGGGCCACGAGCAGTACTTC
j_gene: TRBJ2-1; v_gene: TRBV7-3; abundance: -; d_gene: -; CDR3aa: CASSAATMNEQFF; CDR3nt: TGTGCCAGCAGCGCCGCGACTATGAATGAGCAGTTCTTC
j_gene: TRBJ2-7; v_gene: TRBV19; abundance: few; d_gene: -; CDR3aa: CASSGTPSYEQYF; CDR3nt: TGTGCCAGTAGTGGGACACCTTCCTACGAGCAGTACTTC
j_gene: TRBJ2-1; v_gene: TRBV7-2; abundance: -; d_gene: -; CDR3aa: CASSLAGFSYNEQFF; CDR3nt: TGTGCCAGCAGCTTAGCAGGGTTCTCCTACAATGAGCAGTTCTTC
j_gene: TRBJ1-2; v_gene: TRBV14; abundance: -; d_gene: -; CDR3aa: CASSQDAVTNYGYTF; CDR3nt: TGTGCCAGCAGCCAAGATGCAGTCACTAACTATGGCTACACCTTC
j_gene: TRBJ1-1; v_gene: TRBV12-3/TRBV12-4; abundance: -; d_gene: -; CDR3aa: CASSYPIPMARWQGRSEAFF; CDR3nt: TGTGCCAGCAGTTATCCTATTCCCATGGCCCGTTGGCAGGGCAGGTCTGAAGCTTTCTTT
j_gene: TRBJ2-2; v_gene: TRBV9; abundance: -; d_gene: -; CDR3aa: CASSTNTGELFF; CDR3nt: TGTGCCAGCAGCACTAACACCGGGGAGCTGTTTTTT